A single sample is the source of the 25 T cell receptor beta chains below, sequenced in a study of vaccination effects on CD4 cells after COVID-19. These TCRs are of unknown antigen specificity. Within the ViraFEST assay, antigen-specific CD4+ T cells underwent expansion with viral peptide pools prior to sequencing. CD4+ T cell isolation took place after about 11 days of culture. Nobody among the vaccine recipients had prior SARS-CoV-2 infection (nucleocapsid antibodies were negative). Here immunoSEQ multiplex PCR was the method, and the copy in TCRdb shows in-frame clones only, minus some. Here the sample spans 20,000 to 25,000 clones, 75% being singletons. This material consisted of CD4+ T cells from PBMCs cultured with HCoV-NL63 spike peptides, taken before COVID-19 vaccination. The receptors were sampled from a human donor who received a COVID-19 vaccine.

The chain has TRBV14 and TRBJ1-1; D call uncertain. The CDR3 spans 16 residues. The germline gives CDR1 SGHDN, CDR2 FVKESK. The germline V and J ends were trimmed by 0 bases and 4 bases, with 15 bases remaining between them. DNA of the CDR3: TGTGCCAGCAGCCAAGATCATGAAAGCCACGTCACTGAAGCTTTCTTT. It codes for CASSQDHESHVTEAFF.

The rearrangement links TRBV9 to TRBJ2-2, with 9 bases that match TRBD1. V was clipped by 0 bases and J by 6 bases; unmatched bases: 3. The germline V gene encodes CDR1 SGDLS and CDR2 YYNGEE. This CDR3 comprises 15 residues. DNA of the CDR3: TGTGCCAGCAGCGTAGACGGACAGGGGTCCGGGGAGCTGTTTTTT. As protein: CASSVDGQGSGELFF.

The gene calls are TRBV19 and TRBJ2-2; 8 nucleotides agree with TRBD2. This CDR3 contains 14 residues. Germline V CDR1 and CDR2: LNHDA, SQIVND (reference sequence). J lost 6 bases, V lost 4 bases, and 4 bases had no gene match. CDR3 protein: CASSTPGLAGELFF. CDR3 nucleotide sequence: TGTGCCAGTAGTACCCCGGGACTAGCCGGGGAGCTGTTTTTT.

This clone was counted between two and nine times. The chain has TRBV21-1 and TRBJ2-2; TRBD2 was called by the table and not checked on the DNA. TRBV21-1 is assigned pseudogene status. The CDR3 has 19 residues. The CDR3 is CASSKDRLGGGDNTGELFF. The DNA for the CDR3 is TGTGCCAGCAGCAAAGACCGGTTGGGTGGCGGGGATAACACCGGGGAGCTGTTTTTT.

V is TRBV4-1 and J is TRBJ1-6; D is unclear. Germline lookup yields CDR1 MGHRA and CDR2 YSYEKL. Trimming stripped 0 bases from V and 10 bases from J, with 22 bases between. CDR3 length: 18 residues. CDR3: CASSQDGSLTRSNSPLHF. The CDR3 DNA sequence: TGCGCCAGCAGCCAAGATGGATCTTTGACCAGATCCAACTCACCCCTCCACTTT.

The genes are TRBV10-3 and TRBJ2-7, with a possible D match to TRBD2 (6 bases). CDR3 length equals 11 residues. In germline, CDR1 is ENHRY, CDR2 SYGVKD. V gave up 6 bases and J gave up 5 bases, with 8 bases separating them. The CDR3 DNA reads as TGTGCCATCAGCGGGGGAAACGAGCAGTACTTC. The encoded protein is CAISGGNEQYF.

The rearrangement joins TRBV6-1 to TRBJ1-5; D not certain. Per the germline V gene, CDR1 is MNHNS and CDR2 is SASEGT. The V end was cut by 2 bases, the J end by 2 bases, with 7 bases between. The CDR3 is 14 residues long. CDR3 coding DNA: TGTGCCAGCAGTGAATTGGCAGGCAATCAGCCCCAGCATTTT. As protein: CASSELAGNQPQHF.

V is TRBV5-1 and J is TRBJ2-7; D uncertain. V gave up 1 base and J gave up 6 bases, with 11 bases separating them. The germline V gene encodes CDR1 SGHRS and CDR2 YFSETQ. This CDR3 is built from 13 residues. The CDR3 protein is CASSLYSMSEQYF. Written as DNA, the CDR3 is TGCGCCAGCAGCTTGTACAGTATGAGCGAGCAGTACTTC.

The rearrangement joins TRBV10-3 to TRBJ1-1, with a tentative D call TRBD1 (6 bases). Germline assignment: CDR1 ENHRY and CDR2 SYGVKD. The CDR3 spans 14 residues. Trimming took off 7 bases at V and 0 bases at J, with 12 bases between the two ends. The CDR3 nucleotides are TGTGCCATCACTCGGACAGAGTTGAACACTGAAGCTTTCTTT. It encodes CAITRTELNTEAFF.

The J gene is TRBJ2-3, the V gene TRBV10-3, with TRBD1 matching over 7 bases. Germline V CDR1 and CDR2: ENHRY, SYGVKD. Trimming at V came to 9 bases and at J to 4 bases, leaving 7 bases not matched to a gene. The CDR3 is made up of 13 amino acids. DNA for the CDR3: TGTGCCATAATGACAGGGTTGGCAGATACGCAGTATTTT. This codes for CAIMTGLADTQYF.

This clone was counted once. The chain links TRBV5-5 to TRBJ2-5; D is possibly TRBD2 (6 bases). V dropped 2 bases and J dropped 1 base, with 12 bases sitting between them. This CDR3 is built from 15 residues. Germline V CDR1 and CDR2: SGHKS, YYEKEE (reference sequence). The CDR3 bases are TGTGCCAGCAGCTTAATGGCGGGACCCCAAGAGACCCAGTACTTC. Protein: CASSLMAGPQETQYF. The entire variable domain, with the rest obtained from reference TRBV5-5 and TRBJ2-5, is as follows: DAGVTQSPTHLIKTRGQQVTLRCSPISGHKSVSWYQQVLGQGPQFIFQYYEKEERGRGNFPDRFSARQFPNYSSELNVNALLLGDSALYLCASSLMAGPQETQYFGPGTRLLVL.

The V call is TRBV27, the J call TRBJ1-1, with D maybe TRBD1 (5 bases). Between the trimmed V and J ends, which lost 4 bases and 13 bases, there was a span of 19 bases. There are 13 residues in the CDR3. CDR1 is MNHEY and CDR2 is SMNVEV in the germline V gene (reference sequence). The CDR3 region has the DNA TGTGCCAGCAGTTCTCCCGGACACTACGCCGTTTTCTTT. As protein: CASSSPGHYAVFF.

The V gene is TRBV6-2 or TRBV6-3, the J gene TRBJ1-1; TRBD1 agrees at 7 bases. CDR1 is MNHEY, CDR2 SVGEGT, per germline. The CDR3 contains 16 residues. V gave up 2 bases and J gave up 0 bases; unmatched junction bases: 6. CDR3 DNA: TGTGCCAGCAGTTACGAAGCAGGGGGATTGAACACTGAAGCTTTCTTT. It translates to CASSYEAGGLNTEAFF.

The chain uses TRBV6-6 and TRBJ2-2; 7 bases line up with TRBD2. Germline loops: CDR1 MNHNY, CDR2 SVGAGI (reference sequence). V lost 7 bases, J lost 6 bases, and 8 bases stayed unmatched. The CDR3 runs to 14 residues. This CDR3 reads CASIPGRGAGELFF. CDR3 in DNA: TGTGCCAGCATCCCAGGTCGGGGGGCCGGGGAGCTGTTTTTT.

V and J are TRBV15 and TRBJ2-4; D perhaps matches TRBD2 (5 bases). The CDR3 has 13 residues. CDR1 and CDR2 from the germline V gene are LNHNV and YYDKDF (reference sequence). Trimming removed 1 base from V and 12 bases from J, with 13 bases in between. The CDR3 reads CATSRGAGKTQYF. CDR3 coding DNA: TGTGCCACCAGCAGAGGGGCCGGGAAAACTCAGTACTTC.

This chain uses TRBV27 with TRBJ2-7; D unclear. From germline, CDR1 is MNHEY and CDR2 SMNVEV (reference sequence). The V end lost 9 bases, the J end lost 4 bases, and 19 bases lay between the germline ends. This CDR3 has 14 residues. The CDR3: CASHRASATYEQYF. The CDR3, as DNA: TGTGCCAGTCACCGGGCCTCGGCCACGTACGAGCAGTACTTC.

V gene TRBV10-2 combines with J gene TRBJ2-3; unclear D gene. The germline gives CDR1 WSHSY, CDR2 SAAADI. The V and J ends lost 0 bases and 0 bases respectively, with 13 bases between them. CDR3 length: 17 amino acids. The CDR3, as DNA: TGCGCCAGCAGTGAGTCGAGAGGCCGTGCTAGCACAGATACGCAGTATTTT. Amino acid sequence: CASSESRGRASTDTQYF.

The V and J genes are TRBV18 and TRBJ1-4, with TRBD1 matching over 9 bases. Germline trimming cut 2 bases from V and 2 bases from J; bases unmatched to any gene: 0. Germline values: CDR1 KGHSH, CDR2 LQKENI. The CDR3 spans 15 residues. The CDR3 protein is CASSPDRGTNEKLFF. As DNA, the CDR3 is TGTGCCAGCTCACCAGACAGGGGGACTAATGAAAAACTGTTTTTT.

J is TRBJ2-7 and V is TRBV5-1; a weak D match, TRBD1 (6 bases). The CDR3 totals 15 residues. V was cut by 4 bases and J by 6 bases, with 20 bases left in between. Germline CDR1 SGHRS, CDR2 YFSETQ. The CDR3 sequence is CASSTQGSGGSEQYF. The CDR3 bases are TGCGCCAGCAGCACCCAGGGGAGTGGGGGATCCGAGCAGTACTTC.

Only a few counts were recorded for this clone. The V and J genes are TRBV19 and TRBJ1-6; no reliable D call. The CDR3 is made up of 14 amino acids. Germline CDR1 LNHDA, CDR2 SQIVND (reference sequence). Trimming removed 5 bases at V and 9 bases at J, with 14 bases between. As DNA, the CDR3 is TGTGCCAGTAGTGCGATCCGGGAGAGTTCACCCCTCCACTTT. Protein sequence: CASSAIRESSPLHF.

The DNA for the CDR3 is TGTGCCAGCAGCCGGGCCAGCTACTATGGCTACACCTTC. Translating it yields CASSRASYYGYTF. J is TRBJ1-2 and V is TRBV9; no clear D gene. CDR3 length: 13 residues. Germline V gene lookup returns CDR1 SGDLS and CDR2 YYNGEE. Trimming stripped 4 bases from V and 3 bases from J, with 10 bases between.

The rearrangement joins TRBV7-9 to TRBJ1-4; D perhaps matches TRBD1 (6 bases). Germline assignment: CDR1 SEHNR and CDR2 FQNEAQ (reference sequence). The CDR3 extends over 17 amino acids. V lost 5 bases to trimming and J lost 3 bases, with 19 bases between them. The CDR3 bases are TGTGCCAGCAGCCCGGGGGCAGGGGTGCAGTCTAATGAAAAACTGTTTTTT. Its translation is CASSPGAGVQSNEKLFF.

This chain connects TRBV12-3 or TRBV12-4 to TRBJ2-2; D uncertain. V gave up 8 bases and J gave up 2 bases, with 9 bases separating them. The CDR3 sequence is 13 residues long. The CDR3 here is CASDTDNTGELFF. DNA for the CDR3: TGTGCCAGCGATACAGATAACACCGGGGAGCTGTTTTTT.

The V call is TRBV12-3 or TRBV12-4, the J call TRBJ1-1; D gene unclear. Trimming removed 4 bases from V and 4 bases from J, with 10 bases in between. CDR3 length: 13 amino acids. The CDR3 here is CASSSDFFTEAFF. The DNA for the CDR3 is TGTGCCAGCAGTTCCGATTTTTTCACTGAAGCTTTCTTT.

V is TRBV6-1 and J is TRBJ2-2, with TRBD2 matching 8 bases. The length of the CDR3 is 17 residues. The junction had 8 bases not matched to a gene; V was cut back by 3 bases and J by 2 bases. Germline CDR1 and CDR2: MNHNS and SASEGT. DNA of the CDR3: TGTGCCAGCAGTGAGGTTTACGGGGGGGCCAACACCGGGGAGCTGTTTTTT. This codes for CASSEVYGGANTGELFF.